This TCR beta chain was observed in a study of blood T cell repertoires in COVID-19. Overall study: The analysed material was cDNA or gDNA that came from T cells, B-cell-depleted T cells, or PBMCs.

TCRdb's table, derived via immunoSEQ multiplex PCR, lists solely in-frame clones and lacks some. The sample carries roughly 230,000 clones, approximately 77% recorded once. As concerns this clone: A read error may produce the germline difference seen at one junction end.

The sequenced material came from peripheral blood. The clonotype comes from a woman aged 80 or older with acute or convalescent COVID-19.

Written as DNA, the CDR3 is TGTGCCATCAGAGCCACTTCCCGGGACAGTCCCCACTTT. Protein product: CAIRATSRDSPHF. This rearrangement joins TRBV10-3 to TRBJ1-4, with 7 positions matching TRBD1. The CDR3 spans 13 residues. Germline-derived CDR1 and CDR2 are ENHRY and SYGVKD.